Listed below are T cell receptor beta chains from one sample, sequenced in a study of cytomegalovirus exposure and HLA in healthy donors. Repertoires were generated with immunoSEQ multiplex PCR, while TCRdb's copy carries only in-frame clones and drops some. This repertoire shows roughly 120,000 clones, around 70% found once; its top ten account for 4.1%. Input material: PBMCs. The receptor set was obtained from a woman aged 35 to 49 in good health and CMV-seronegative. Both conserved end residues are trimmed from each CDR3.

CDR3 length	V gene	CDR3 protein
13	TRBV9	ASSPRGGTSYGYT
11	TRBV5-1	ASSPSVRDEQF
14	TRBV11-1	ASSLRTGTGGETQY
12	TRBV5-1	ASSPRREALTQY
13	TRBV7-2	ASSLLYLSTDTQY
11	TRBV4-3	ASSQEQYNEQF
12	TRBV4-2	ASSQDRGGGVQF
12	TRBV28	ASGRGASTDTQY
16	TRBV21-1	ASSKYGAGTGSNYGYT
12	TRBV9	ASSTGSSGNTIY
15	TRBV7-3	ASSTYSSGGTYNEQF
14	TRBV6-5	ASSYGQGTMNTEAF
14	TRBV7-2	ASSLAGVGGVSEQY
13	TRBV28	ASSLGGFSGNTIY
12	TRBV7-9	ASSPRGQGDEQY
13	TRBV7-3	ASSLNPGGNTEAF
14	TRBV4-1	ASSQPTSGRSGELF
10	TRBV18	ASSPGSQPQH
14	TRBV14	ASSQSPGRQGYEQF
14	TRBV5-5	ASSLEPRAYYNEQF
12	TRBV4-1	ASSHAGSDYGYT
13	TRBV6-5	ASSYQSQRVNIQY
12	TRBV5-1	ASSLAPGSEKLF